This paragraph reports one T cell receptor (beta chain). Its cognate antigen is unknown. As for treatment: over 15 received Ad26.COV2.S at low or high dose, single or two shots; about 5 received placebo; per-sample allocation not given. Day 63 after the first injection of vaccine or placebo was the sampling time. Assay: immunoSEQ multiplex PCR; the TCRdb copy retains only in-frame clones and omits some. The table records over 450,000 clones, around 89% of them present only once. The data were obtained in a study of Ad26.COV2.S vaccination and SARS-CoV-2 variants. Study results and limitations: Measurement of non-spike TCR breadth gave similar results in vaccine and placebo recipients.

The source material was peripheral blood, sampled in a trial of Ad26.COV2.S vaccine versus placebo. This clonotype was obtained from a person aged 18-60 years who received the Ad26.COV2.S COVID-19 vaccine or a placebo.

The CDR3 protein is CASSPGPMNTGELFF. The CDR3, as DNA: TGTGCCAGCAGCCCGGGACCGATGAACACCGGGGAGCTGTTTTTT. The V gene is TRBV3-1 (or the pseudogene TRBV3-2), the J gene TRBJ2-2; D possibly matches TRBD1 or TRBD2 (5 bases each). V was shortened by 4 bases and J by 1 base, with 10 bases between the two germline ends. CDR3 length equals 15 residues. Germline CDR1 reads LGHDT; CDR2 reads YNNKEL (reference sequence).